The 23 T cell receptor beta chains below were found in one sample sequenced in a study of blood T cell repertoires in COVID-19. Only in-frame clones appear in the TCRdb table, and some are missing; sequencing was by immunoSEQ multiplex PCR. This table holds approximately 230,000 clones, about nine tenths found once. Sequencing was carried out using PBMCs or T cells enriched from blood (not recorded which). The receptors derive from a woman under 40 with acute COVID-19.

The J gene is TRBJ2-1, the V gene TRBV7-3; 8 nucleotides align to TRBD2. Germline trimming cut 1 base from V and 7 bases from J; bases unmatched to any gene: 3. CDR3 size: 14 residues. CDR1 is SGHTA, CDR2 FQGTGA, per germline. CDR3 region: CASSLNQRENEQFF. CDR3 DNA: TGTGCCAGCAGCTTAAATCAGCGGGAGAATGAGCAGTTCTTC. The variable domain in full, with the rest retrieved from reference TRBV7-3 and TRBJ2-1, is GAGVSQTPSNKVTEKGKYVELRCDPISGHTALYWYRQSLGQGPEFLIYFQGTGAADDSGLPNDRFFAVRPEGSVSTLKIQRTERGDSAVYLCASSLNQRENEQFFGPGTRLTVL.

The chain combines TRBV28 with TRBJ2-3; 12 positions agree with TRBD2. The germline gives CDR1 MDHEN, CDR2 SYDVKM. The V segment lost 0 bases and the J segment 5 bases; nucleotides outside the gene matches: 6. The CDR3 spans 17 residues. DNA for the CDR3: TGTGCCAGCAGTTTATGGCTAGCGGGGGGGCCGGGAGATACGCAGTATTTT. Translating it yields CASSLWLAGGPGDTQYF. Combining the CDR3 with reference TRBV28 and TRBJ2-3 gives the whole variable domain DVKVTQSSRYLVKRTGEKVFLECVQDMDHENMFWYRQDPGLGLRLIYFSYDVKMKEKGDIPEGYSVSREKKERFSLILESASTNQTSMYLCASSLWLAGGPGDTQYFGPGTRLTVL.

The chain carries TRBV5-1 and TRBJ2-7; TRBD2 aligns across 7 bases. Per the germline V gene, CDR1 is SGHRS and CDR2 is YFSETQ. V lost 0 bases to trimming and J lost 2 bases; unmatched junction nucleotides: 5. The CDR3 has 15 amino acids. CDR3 amino acids: CASSLGASGTYEQYF. CDR3 DNA sequence: TGCGCCAGCAGCTTGGGGGCTAGCGGAACCTACGAGCAGTACTTC.

The sample holds a few counts of this clone. The CDR3 here is CASSPSGQGAGNTIYF. In DNA, the CDR3 is TGTGCCAGCTCACCCTCGGGACAGGGAGCGGGAAACACCATATATTTT. The rearrangement links TRBV18 to TRBJ1-3; TRBD1 agrees at 9 bases. With V trimmed by 3 bases and J by 4 bases, 7 bases remained unmatched. The germline gives CDR1 KGHSH, CDR2 LQKENI. This CDR3 contains 16 residues.

V is TRBV7-3 and J is TRBJ1-6; D remains unclear. Trimming shortened V by 1 base and J by 9 bases, and 13 bases separated the two germline ends. CDR3 length: 15 amino acids. CDR1 is SGHTA, CDR2 FQGTGA, per germline. As DNA, the CDR3 is TGTGCCAGCAGCTTAAGAGGGCAGCGCTCTTCACCCCTCCACTTT. Residues: CASSLRGQRSSPLHF.

In DNA form, the CDR3 reads TGTGCCAGCAGCTTAGCGTCCGGAGCCTATGGCTACACCTTC. It translates to CASSLASGAYGYTF. The chain recombines TRBV7-2 with TRBJ1-2, with D unresolved. The CDR3 is made up of 14 amino acids. The V gene's germline CDR1 is SGHTA and CDR2 FQGNSA. V lost 0 bases to trimming and J lost 4 bases, with 9 bases between them.

The genes are TRBV7-2 and TRBJ1-1; 7 bases map to TRBD1. The CDR3 is 17 amino acids. The germline gives CDR1 SGHTA, CDR2 FQGNSA. With 3 bases clipped from V and 3 bases from J, the junction kept 13 bases outside the gene matches. CDR3 coding DNA: TGTGCCAGCAGCTTCGACAGGGTGAAGCCGCGGGACACTGAAGCTTTCTTT. Protein: CASSFDRVKPRDTEAFF.

The J gene is TRBJ1-1, the V gene TRBV9; D remains ambiguous. Germline values: CDR1 SGDLS, CDR2 YYNGEE. V lost 4 bases, J lost 0 bases, and 13 bases lay in between. The CDR3 spans 15 residues. CDR3 DNA sequence: TGTGCCAGCAGCCCCATCCAGGCCCTGAACACTGAAGCTTTCTTT. Its protein product is CASSPIQALNTEAFF.

This clone was counted once. The V call is TRBV28, the J call TRBJ1-5, with D hard to call. Trimming left V 6 bases short and J 3 bases short, with 9 bases between. Germline values: CDR1 MDHEN, CDR2 SYDVKM. CDR3 length equals 13 residues. The CDR3 DNA reads as TGTGCCAGCAGGAGGGAACCCAATCAGCCCCAGCATTTT. It is translated as CASRREPNQPQHF.

This chain joins TRBV24-1 and TRBJ1-2, with D unresolved. The CDR3 spans 14 residues. The V end lost 2 bases, the J end lost 2 bases, and 8 bases lay between the germline ends. The V gene's germline CDR1 is KGHDR and CDR2 SFDVKD. The CDR3 is CATSDSTENYGYTF. The CDR3, as DNA: TGTGCCACCAGTGATTCCACAGAAAACTATGGCTACACCTTC.

The V gene is TRBV5-1, the J gene TRBJ1-2; TRBD1 is a possible D gene (6 bases). The CDR3 is 16 amino acids. V was clipped by 4 bases and J by 2 bases, with 18 bases between them. Germline V CDR1 and CDR2: SGHRS, YFSETQ. CDR3 bases: TGCGCCAGCAGCCCGGGACACCGGGGGGCGAACTATGGCTACACCTTC. Amino acid sequence: CASSPGHRGANYGYTF. Filled out from reference TRBV5-1 and TRBJ1-2, the complete variable domain reads KAGVTQTPRYLIKTRGQQVTLSCSPISGHRSVSWYQQTPGQGLQFLFEYFSETQRNKGNFPGRFSGRQFSNSRSEMNVSTLELGDSALYLCASSPGHRGANYGYTFGSGTRLTVV.

The CDR3 spells CASSFADSPLHF. The CDR3 DNA reads TGTGCCAGTAGTTTCGCGGATTCACCCCTCCACTTT. The chain combines TRBV19 with TRBJ1-6; D gene uncertain. The length of the CDR3 is 12 residues. Germline CDR1 reads LNHDA; CDR2 reads SQIVND (reference sequence). The germline V and J ends were trimmed by 5 bases and 8 bases, with 7 bases remaining between them.

The rearrangement joins TRBV6-4 to TRBJ2-7, with 7 bases identical to TRBD2. Unmatched junction bases numbered 4, after V lost 2 bases and J lost 3 bases. CDR3 length equals 14 residues. Germline CDR1 MRHNA, CDR2 SNTAGT. The CDR3 sequence is CASSDDLADYEQYF. In nucleotides, the CDR3 is TGTGCCAGCAGTGACGATCTAGCGGACTACGAGCAGTACTTC.

V gene TRBV4-1 combines with J gene TRBJ2-7; TRBD2 agrees at 12 bases. The CDR3 contains 16 residues. V shed 4 bases and J 2 bases; nucleotides not matched to a gene: 6. CDR1 MGHRA and CDR2 YSYEKL come from the germline V gene. The CDR3 here is CASSPTWTSGTYEQYF. CDR3 sequence (DNA): TGCGCCAGCAGCCCTACTTGGACTAGCGGGACCTACGAGCAGTACTTC.

The chain uses TRBV11-2 and TRBJ2-5; 10 bases map to TRBD2. Germline trimming cut 1 base from V and 7 bases from J; bases unmatched to any gene: 6. The CDR3 length is 15 residues. CDR1 is SGHAT and CDR2 is FQNNGV in the germline V gene. The CDR3 DNA is TGTGCCAGCAGCTTAGGGAGCGGGGGGGCGCGGACCCAGTACTTC. It specifies CASSLGSGGARTQYF.

This clone was picked up one time. The chain combines TRBV19 with TRBJ2-7; 8 positions agree with TRBD2. The germline V gene has CDR1 LNHDA and CDR2 SQIVND (reference sequence). CDR3 length equals 13 residues. With V trimmed by 5 bases and J by 2 bases, 2 bases remained unmatched. CDR3 DNA sequence: TGTGCCAGTAGTCGGGGGGGCCCCTACGAGCAGTACTTC. Protein sequence: CASSRGGPYEQYF.

The chain links TRBV28 to TRBJ1-4, with a possible D match to TRBD1 (6 bases). Germline CDR1 reads MDHEN; CDR2 reads SYDVKM. This CDR3 comprises 15 residues. Deletions cut 4 bases from V and 8 bases from J, with 17 bases between. The CDR3 loop is CASSSPTGSSEKLFF. CDR3 in DNA: TGTGCCAGCAGTTCGCCCACAGGGTCGTCGGAAAAACTGTTTTTT.

V usage is TRBV11-2 and J usage is TRBJ2-5; 11 nucleotides align to TRBD2. Germline CDR1 SGHAT, CDR2 FQNNGV. After removal of 5 bases from V and 2 bases from J, the junction contained 7 bases not matched to a gene. The CDR3 runs 16 residues. Written as DNA, the CDR3 is TGTGCCAGCAGCCCCGGGTTAGCGGGAGGGCAAGAGACCCAGTACTTC. This encodes CASSPGLAGGQETQYF.

As regards this clone: The junction shows a germline mismatch at one end, possibly a read error. This chain links TRBV4-3 with TRBJ1-2; 8 bases agree with TRBD1. From germline, CDR1 is LGHNA and CDR2 YSLEER. This CDR3 region has 14 residues. CDR3 region: CASSQDRLSGDRLF. The DNA for the CDR3 is TGCGCCAGCAGCCAAGATAGGCTTTCGGGGGACAGGCTCTTC.

V gene TRBV11-3 combines with J gene TRBJ2-1, with 9 bases aligning to TRBD1. CDR3 length: 13 residues. Losses at the gene ends were 3 bases for V and 12 bases for J; bases not matched to a gene: 6. Germline V CDR1 and CDR2: SGHNT, YENEEA. As DNA, the CDR3 is TGTGCCAGCAGCTTGGGACAGGGAACGGGGCAGTTCTTC. This sequence encodes CASSLGQGTGQFF.

This chain uses TRBV7-9 with TRBJ2-2; 8 bases are a match to TRBD1. The CDR3 runs to 14 residues. Trimming cost V 8 bases and J 4 bases; bases outside gene matches: 6. Germline V gene data show CDR1 as SEHNR and CDR2 as FQNEAQ (reference sequence). The CDR3 coding sequence is TGTGCCAGCCAGCTTACAGGGGGCACCGGGGAGCTGTTTTTT. Translated: CASQLTGGTGELFF.

J is TRBJ1-2 and V is TRBV28, with 7 nucleotides matching TRBD1. V gave up 7 bases and J gave up 8 bases; unmatched junction bases: 16. Germline assignment: CDR1 MDHEN and CDR2 SYDVKM. The CDR3 is made up of 15 amino acids. The CDR3 sequence: CASMIPGGPSPGYTF. The CDR3 DNA reads as TGTGCCAGCATGATACCAGGGGGACCCTCTCCGGGCTACACCTTC.

This chain uses TRBV4-1 with TRBJ2-5; 7 bases agree with TRBD2. The junction had 9 bases not matched to a gene; V was cut back by 0 bases and J by 5 bases. The CDR3 covers 16 residues. CDR1 MGHRA and CDR2 YSYEKL come from the germline V gene. The CDR3 loop reads CASSQENGGSGETQYF. For the CDR3, the DNA is TGCGCCAGCAGCCAAGAGAACGGGGGGAGTGGTGAGACCCAGTACTTC.